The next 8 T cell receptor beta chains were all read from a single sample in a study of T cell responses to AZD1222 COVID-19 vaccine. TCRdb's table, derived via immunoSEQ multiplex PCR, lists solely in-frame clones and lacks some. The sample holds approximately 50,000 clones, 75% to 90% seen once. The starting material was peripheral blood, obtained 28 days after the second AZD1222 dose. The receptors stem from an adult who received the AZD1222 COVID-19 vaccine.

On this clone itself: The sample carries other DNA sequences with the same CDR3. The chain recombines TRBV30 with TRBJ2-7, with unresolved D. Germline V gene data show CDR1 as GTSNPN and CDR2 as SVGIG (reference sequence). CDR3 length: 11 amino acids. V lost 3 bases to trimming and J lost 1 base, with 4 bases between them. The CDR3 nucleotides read TGTGCCTGGAGCCGATCCTACGAGCAGTACTTC. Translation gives CAWSRSYEQYF.

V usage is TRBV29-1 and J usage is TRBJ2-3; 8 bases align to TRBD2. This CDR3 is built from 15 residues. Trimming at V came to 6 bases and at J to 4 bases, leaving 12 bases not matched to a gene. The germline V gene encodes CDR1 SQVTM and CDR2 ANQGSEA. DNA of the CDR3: TGCAGCGTCGATGTTCTAGTCGGGGGGGCAGATACGCAGTATTTT. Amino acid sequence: CSVDVLVGGADTQYF.

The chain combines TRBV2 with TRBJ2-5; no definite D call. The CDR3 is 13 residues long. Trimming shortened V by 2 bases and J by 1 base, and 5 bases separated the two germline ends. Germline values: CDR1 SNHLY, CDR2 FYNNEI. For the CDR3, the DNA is TGTGCCAGCAGTGAACAGATCCAAGAGACCCAGTACTTC. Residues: CASSEQIQETQYF.

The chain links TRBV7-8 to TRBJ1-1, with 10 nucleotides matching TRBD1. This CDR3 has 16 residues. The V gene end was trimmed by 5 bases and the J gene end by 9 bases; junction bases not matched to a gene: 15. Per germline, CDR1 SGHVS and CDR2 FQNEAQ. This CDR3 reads CASSRQGAGRTTKAFF. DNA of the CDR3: TGTGCCAGCAGCCGACAGGGGGCAGGGCGAACTACTAAAGCTTTCTTT.

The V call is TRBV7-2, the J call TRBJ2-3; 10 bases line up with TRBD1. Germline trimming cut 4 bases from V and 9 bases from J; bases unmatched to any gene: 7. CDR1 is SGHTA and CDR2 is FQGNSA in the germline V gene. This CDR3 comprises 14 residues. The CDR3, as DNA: TGTGCCAGCAGCTATCGACAGGGGGCAGGGACGCAGTATTTT. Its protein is CASSYRQGAGTQYF.

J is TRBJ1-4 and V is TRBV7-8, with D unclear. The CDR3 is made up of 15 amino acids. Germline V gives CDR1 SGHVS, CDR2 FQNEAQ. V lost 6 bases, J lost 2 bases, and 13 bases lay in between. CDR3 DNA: TGTGCCAGCAGACATAGCGCTGGGACTAATGAAAAACTGTTTTTT. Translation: CASRHSAGTNEKLFF.

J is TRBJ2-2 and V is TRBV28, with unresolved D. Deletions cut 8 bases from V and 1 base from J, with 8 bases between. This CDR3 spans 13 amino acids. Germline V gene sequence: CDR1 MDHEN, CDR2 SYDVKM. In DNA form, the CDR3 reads TGTGCCAGCCTTTCCCTGAACACCGGGGAGCTGTTTTTT. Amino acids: CASLSLNTGELFF.

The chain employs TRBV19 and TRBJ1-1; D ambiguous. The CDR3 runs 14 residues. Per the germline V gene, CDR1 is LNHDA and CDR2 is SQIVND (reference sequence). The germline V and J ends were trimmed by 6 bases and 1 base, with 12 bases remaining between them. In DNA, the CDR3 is TGTGCCAGTAGATCCCGGGGTGGGAACACTGAAGCTTTCTTT. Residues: CASRSRGGNTEAFF.